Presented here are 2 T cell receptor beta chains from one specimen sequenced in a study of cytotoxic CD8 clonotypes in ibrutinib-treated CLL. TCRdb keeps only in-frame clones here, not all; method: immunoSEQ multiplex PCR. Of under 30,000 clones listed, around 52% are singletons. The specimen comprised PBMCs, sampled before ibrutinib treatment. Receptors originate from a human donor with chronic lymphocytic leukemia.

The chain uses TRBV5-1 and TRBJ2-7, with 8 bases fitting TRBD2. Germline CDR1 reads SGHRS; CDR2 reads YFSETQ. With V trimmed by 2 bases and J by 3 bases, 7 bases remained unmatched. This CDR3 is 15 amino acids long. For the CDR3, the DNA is TGCGCCAGCAGCTTTCAAGCGGGGGTCCTCTACGAGCAGTACTTC. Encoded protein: CASSFQAGVLYEQYF.

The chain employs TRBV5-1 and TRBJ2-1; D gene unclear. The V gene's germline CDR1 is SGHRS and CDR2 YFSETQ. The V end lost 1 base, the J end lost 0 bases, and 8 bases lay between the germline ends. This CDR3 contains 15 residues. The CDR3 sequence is CASSLTELSYNEQFF. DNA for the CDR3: TGCGCCAGCAGCTTGACAGAGCTCTCCTACAATGAGCAGTTCTTC.